These 10 T cell receptor beta chains were sequenced from one sample in a study of T cell changes during pregnancy in multiple sclerosis. Here immunoSEQ multiplex PCR was the method, and the copy in TCRdb shows in-frame clones only, minus some. The repertoire holds roughly 57,000 clones, with about 88% as singletons. The sequencing used CD8+ T cells from peripheral blood mononuclear cells, collected before pregnancy. These receptors were taken from a female donor with multiple sclerosis, enrolled in a pregnancy study.

V gene TRBV6-5 combines with J gene TRBJ1-3; D ambiguous. Trimming removed 8 bases from V and 4 bases from J, with 15 bases in between. The CDR3 runs 14 residues. Germline V gene data show CDR1 as MNHEY and CDR2 as SVGAGI. The DNA for the CDR3 is TGTGCCAGCGGAGCCCCCTATGGGGGAAACACCATATATTTT. Translating gives CASGAPYGGNTIYF.

This rearrangement joins TRBV4-1 to TRBJ1-2; unclear D gene. With 0 bases removed from V and 2 bases from J, the gap between germline ends came to 10 bases. This CDR3 has 15 residues. Germline CDR1 reads MGHRA; CDR2 reads YSYEKL. CDR3: CASSQEGGENYGYTF. CDR3 nucleotides: TGCGCCAGCAGCCAAGAAGGCGGGGAAAACTATGGCTACACCTTC.

This clone was picked up a small number of times. The chain is built from TRBV7-9 and TRBJ1-1, with a possible D match to TRBD1 (5 bases). V dropped 4 bases and J dropped 0 bases, with 6 bases sitting between them. The length of the CDR3 is 13 residues. Per the germline V gene, CDR1 is SEHNR and CDR2 is FQNEAQ (reference sequence). CDR3 sequence (DNA): TGTGCCAGCAGCTCGACAGTGAACACTGAAGCTTTCTTT. Translating gives CASSSTVNTEAFF.

The DNA for the CDR3 is TGTGCCAGCAGTTTAGGGACATCTTACGAGCAGTACTTC. This gives the protein CASSLGTSYEQYF. This chain links TRBV27 with TRBJ2-7, with D possibly matching TRBD1 (6 bases). CDR3 length equals 13 residues. The germline CDR1 and CDR2 sequences are MNHEY and SMNVEV (reference sequence). V lost 2 bases, J lost 4 bases, and 9 bases lay in between.

The rearrangement links TRBV6-5 to TRBJ2-1; 9 nucleotides agree with TRBD2. This CDR3 has 12 residues. The V segment lost 7 bases and the J segment 7 bases; nucleotides outside the gene matches: 2. Germline values: CDR1 MNHEY, CDR2 SVGAGI. CDR3 in DNA: TGTGCCAGCACGACTAGCGGAAATGAGCAGTTCTTC. It encodes CASTTSGNEQFF.

The rearrangement links TRBV5-6 to TRBJ1-1, with a possible D match to TRBD1 (5 bases). Germline values: CDR1 SGHDT, CDR2 YYEEEE. The length of the CDR3 is 13 residues. Trimming left V 1 base short and J 8 bases short, with 12 bases between. In DNA, the CDR3 is TGTGCCAGCAGCTTGCCTACAGGATTGGAAGCTTTCTTT. Translating it yields CASSLPTGLEAFF.

This clone has just a few counts. This rearrangement joins TRBV5-4 to TRBJ1-2; a weak D match, TRBD1 (5 bases). V lost 1 base and J lost 8, with 15 bases in between. Germline CDR1 reads SGHNT; CDR2 reads YYREEE (reference sequence). CDR3 length equals 14 residues. CDR3 bases: TGTGCCAGCAGCTTGTTGGCAGGGATCGGCGGCTACACCTTC. Translating it yields CASSLLAGIGGYTF. The variable domain in full, with the rest retrieved from reference TRBV5-4 and TRBJ1-2, is ETGVTQSPTHLIKTRGQQVTLRCSSQSGHNTVSWYQQALGQGPQFIFQYYREEENGRGNFPPRFSGLQFPNYSSELNVNALELDDSALYLCASSLLAGIGGYTFGSGTRLTVV.

The chain uses TRBV9 and TRBJ1-1; D gene uncertain. The CDR3 spans 14 residues. Trimming shortened V by 5 bases and J by 5 bases, and 16 bases separated the two germline ends. CDR1 and CDR2 from the germline V gene are SGDLS and YYNGEE. CDR3 protein: CASSGSGTGTEAFF. Written as DNA, the CDR3 is TGTGCCAGCAGTGGGTCCGGCACGGGGACTGAAGCTTTCTTT.

V and J are TRBV25-1 and TRBJ2-5, with TRBD1 matching 8 bases. Germline V gene data show CDR1 as MGHDK and CDR2 as SYGVNS. V dropped 5 bases and J dropped 5; count of bases not matched to a gene: 4. The CDR3 length is 13 residues. CDR3 sequence (DNA): TGTGCCAGCAGTCCAGGACAGGGTGAGACCCAGTACTTC. Its protein is CASSPGQGETQYF.

The chain carries TRBV21-1 and TRBJ2-2; TRBD1 is taken as the D call from the table, unchecked against the DNA. TRBV21-1 is a pseudogene. The length of the CDR3 is 15 residues. For the CDR3, the DNA is TGTGCCAGCAGCAATCGACAGGCGTTCACCGGGGAGCTGTTTTTT. Its translation is CASSNRQAFTGELFF.